Listed below are T cell receptor beta chains from one sample, sequenced in a study of cytomegalovirus exposure and HLA in healthy donors. Data came from immunoSEQ multiplex PCR; TCRdb stores just in-frame clones and leaves some out. The sample data list 60,000 to 100,000 clones. The sequenced material came from PBMCs. All receptors derive from a man aged 25-45 years in good health and CMV-seronegative. CDR3s include the opening cysteine and the closing phenylalanine or tryptophan. The D gene is left open where the match is weak.

length	V	D	J	DNA	CDR3
16	TRBV28	.	TRBJ1-6	TGTGCCAGCAGCCCCGGGACACCCTTGGGGAATTCACCCCTCCACTTT	CASSPGTPLGNSPLHF
13	TRBV29-1	TRBD1	TRBJ2-7	TGCAGCGTGGGACAGGGGAATTCCTACGAGCAGTACTTC	CSVGQGNSYEQYF
19	TRBV19	.	TRBJ1-5	TGTGCCAGTAGTATAAGAGGCACGCGGGGTCGGTGGGAATCTCAGCCCCAGCATTTT	CASSIRGTRGRWESQPQHF
14	TRBV10-2	TRBD2	TRBJ2-2	TGCGCCAGTCGACTAGCTGCGAACACCGGGGAGCTGTTTTTT	CASRLAANTGELFF
14	TRBV11-2	.	TRBJ2-5	TGTGCCAGCAGCCCCTGGGACAGCGGGGAGACCCAGTACTTC	CASSPWDSGETQYF
14	TRBV7-2	TRBD2	TRBJ2-5	TGTGCCAGCAGCTTACGGGCGGGAGGGGAGACCCAGTACTTC	CASSLRAGGETQYF
14	TRBV15	TRBD2	TRBJ2-7	TGTGCCACCAGCACTAGCGGGGGAAATTACGAGCAGTACTTC	CATSTSGGNYEQYF
15	TRBV27	TRBD1	TRBJ2-1	TGTGCCAGCAGTCCCAGGACAGGGTCCGACAATGAGCAGTTCTTC	CASSPRTGSDNEQFF
15	TRBV9	.	TRBJ2-3	TGTGCCAGCAGCGGCCAGGATTACAGCACAGATACGCAGTATTTT	CASSGQDYSTDTQYF
15	TRBV11-3	TRBD1	TRBJ1-3	TGTGCCAGCAGCTACAGGGGCATTGGGGGAAACACCATATATTTT	CASSYRGIGGNTIYF
17	TRBV15	TRBD1	TRBJ2-2	TGTGCCACCAGCACAGAGATTGGACAGGGGGCGTCCGGGGAGCTGTTTTTT	CATSTEIGQGASGELFF
13	TRBV27	.	TRBJ1-1	TGTGCCAGCAGTTTAAGGGGCTGGACTGAAGCTTTCTTT	CASSLRGWTEAFF
14	TRBV5-6	.	TRBJ1-5	TGTGCCAGCAGCTTTTACGACGGCGGGCGGCCCCAGCATTTT	CASSFYDGGRPQHF
15	TRBV7-8	TRBD2	TRBJ2-7	TGTGCCAGCAGCTCCTCAAGACTAGCACCCAACGAGCAGTACTTC	CASSSSRLAPNEQYF
15	TRBV6-1	TRBD2	TRBJ2-7	TGTGCCAGCAGTGAAGTCGTAGCGGGAGAGGGCGAGCAGTACTTC	CASSEVVAGEGEQYF
15	TRBV7-7	TRBD2	TRBJ2-2	TGTGCCAGCAGCTTATATGGCGGGAGTGACGGGGAGCTGTTTTTT	CASSLYGGSDGELFF
15	TRBV4-1	.	TRBJ1-2	TGCGCCAGCAGCCAACCCGAACGGGCTAACTATGGCTACACCTTC	CASSQPERANYGYTF
14	TRBV18	TRBD1	TRBJ1-2	TGTGCCAGCTCACCCCCCCAGGGGGCGTATGGCTACACCTTC	CASSPPQGAYGYTF
13	TRBV6-5	TRBD1	TRBJ1-2	TGTGCCAGCAGGGACAGGGCTAACTATGGCTACACCTTC	CASRDRANYGYTF
15	TRBV9	.	TRBJ1-5	TGTGCCAGCAGCGTATCTGAGGGCAGGAATCAGCCCCAGCATTTT	CASSVSEGRNQPQHF
14	TRBV30	.	TRBJ1-5	TGTGCCTGGAACTATGGTATGGGCAATCAGCCCCAGCATTTT	CAWNYGMGNQPQHF